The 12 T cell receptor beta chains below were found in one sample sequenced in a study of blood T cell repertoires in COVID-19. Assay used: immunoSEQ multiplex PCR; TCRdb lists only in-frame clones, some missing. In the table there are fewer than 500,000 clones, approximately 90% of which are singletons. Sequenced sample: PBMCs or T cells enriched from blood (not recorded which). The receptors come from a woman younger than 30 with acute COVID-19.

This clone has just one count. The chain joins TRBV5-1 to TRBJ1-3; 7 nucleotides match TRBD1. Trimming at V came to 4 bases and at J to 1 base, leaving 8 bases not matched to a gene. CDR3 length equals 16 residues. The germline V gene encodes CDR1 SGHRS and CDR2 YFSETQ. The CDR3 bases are TGCGCCAGCAGCCGAGGGGACAGTCAGTCTGGAAACACCATATATTTT. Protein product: CASSRGDSQSGNTIYF.

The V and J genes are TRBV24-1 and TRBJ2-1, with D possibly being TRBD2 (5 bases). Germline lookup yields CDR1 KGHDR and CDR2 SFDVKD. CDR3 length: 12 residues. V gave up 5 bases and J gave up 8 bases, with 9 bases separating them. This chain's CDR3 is CATSGVGDEQFF. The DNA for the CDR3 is TGTGCCACCAGTGGGGTCGGGGATGAGCAGTTCTTC.

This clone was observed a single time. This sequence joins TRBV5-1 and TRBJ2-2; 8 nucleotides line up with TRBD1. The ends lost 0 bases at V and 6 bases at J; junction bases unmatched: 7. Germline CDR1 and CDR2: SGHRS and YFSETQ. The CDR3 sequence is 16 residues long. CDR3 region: CASSLALTGGAGELFF. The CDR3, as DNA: TGCGCCAGCAGCTTGGCCCTTACAGGGGGAGCCGGGGAGCTGTTTTTT.

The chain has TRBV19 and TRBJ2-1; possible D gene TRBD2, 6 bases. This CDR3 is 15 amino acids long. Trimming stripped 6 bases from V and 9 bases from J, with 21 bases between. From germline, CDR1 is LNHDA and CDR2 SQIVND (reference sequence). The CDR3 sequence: CASSNTWGEDCEQFF. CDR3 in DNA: TGTGCCAGTAGCAATACCTGGGGGGAGGACTGTGAGCAGTTCTTC.

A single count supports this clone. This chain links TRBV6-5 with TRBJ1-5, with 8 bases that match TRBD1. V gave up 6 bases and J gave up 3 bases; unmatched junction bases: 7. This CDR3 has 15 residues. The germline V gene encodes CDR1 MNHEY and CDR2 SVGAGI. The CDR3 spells CASSRRTGNNQPQHF. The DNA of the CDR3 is TGTGCCAGCAGCCGTAGGACAGGGAACAATCAGCCCCAGCATTTT.

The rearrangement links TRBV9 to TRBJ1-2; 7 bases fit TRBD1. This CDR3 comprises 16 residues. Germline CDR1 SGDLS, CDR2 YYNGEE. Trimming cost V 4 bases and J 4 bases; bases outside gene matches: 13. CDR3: CASSPPTGKGSYGYTF. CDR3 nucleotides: TGTGCCAGCAGCCCCCCGACAGGGAAAGGTTCCTATGGCTACACCTTC. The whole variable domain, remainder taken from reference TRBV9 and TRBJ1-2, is DSGVTQTPKHLITATGQRVTLRCSPRSGDLSVYWYQQSLDQGLQFLIQYYNGEERAKGNILERFSAQQFPDLHSELNLSSLELGDSALYFCASSPPTGKGSYGYTFGSGTRLTVV.

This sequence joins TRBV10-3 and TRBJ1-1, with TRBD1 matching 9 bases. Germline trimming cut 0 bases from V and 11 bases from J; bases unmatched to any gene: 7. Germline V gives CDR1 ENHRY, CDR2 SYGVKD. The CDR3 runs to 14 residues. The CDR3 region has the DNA TGTGCCATCAGTGAGTCGACACAGGGGGCTGGCGCTTTCTTT. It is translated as CAISESTQGAGAFF.

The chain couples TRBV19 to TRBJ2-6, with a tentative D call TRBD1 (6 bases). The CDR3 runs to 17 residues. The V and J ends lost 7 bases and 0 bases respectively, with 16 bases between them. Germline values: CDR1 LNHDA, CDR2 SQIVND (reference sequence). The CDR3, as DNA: TGTGCCAGTAAGAAGCAGGGGTCCATCTCTGGGGCCAACGTCCTGACTTTC. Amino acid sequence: CASKKQGSISGANVLTF.

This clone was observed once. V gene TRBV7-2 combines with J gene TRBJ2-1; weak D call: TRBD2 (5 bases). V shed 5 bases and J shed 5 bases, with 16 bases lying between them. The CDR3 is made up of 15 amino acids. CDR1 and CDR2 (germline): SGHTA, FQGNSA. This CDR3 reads CASSPKGAVNNEQFF. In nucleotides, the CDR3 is TGTGCCAGCAGCCCCAAGGGAGCGGTAAACAATGAGCAGTTCTTC. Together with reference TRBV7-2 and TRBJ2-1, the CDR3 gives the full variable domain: GAGVSQSPSNKVTEKGKDVELRCDPISGHTALYWYRQSLGQGLEFLIYFQGNSAPDKSGLPSDRFSAERTGGSVSTLTIQRTQQEDSAVYLCASSPKGAVNNEQFFGPGTRLTVL.

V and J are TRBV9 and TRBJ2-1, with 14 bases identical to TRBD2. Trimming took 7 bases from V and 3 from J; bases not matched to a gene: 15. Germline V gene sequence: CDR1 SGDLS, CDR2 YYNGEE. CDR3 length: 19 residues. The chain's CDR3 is CASGRFNPGLAGDYNEQFF. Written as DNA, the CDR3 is TGTGCCAGCGGGCGGTTCAATCCGGGACTAGCGGGGGACTACAATGAGCAGTTCTTC.

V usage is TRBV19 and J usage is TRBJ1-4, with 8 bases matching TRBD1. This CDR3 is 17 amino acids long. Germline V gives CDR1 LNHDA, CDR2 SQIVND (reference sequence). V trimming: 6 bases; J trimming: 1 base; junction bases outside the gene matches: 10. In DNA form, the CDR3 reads TGTGCCAGTAGACGGACAGGGACACTTGGAACTAATGAAAAACTGTTTTTT. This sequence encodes CASRRTGTLGTNEKLFF. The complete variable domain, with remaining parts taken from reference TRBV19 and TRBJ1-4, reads DGGITQSPKYLFRKEGQNVTLSCEQNLNHDAMYWYRQDPGQGLRLIYYSQIVNDFQKGDIAEGYSVSREKKESFPLTVTSAQKNPTAFYLCASRRTGTLGTNEKLFFGSGTQLSVL.

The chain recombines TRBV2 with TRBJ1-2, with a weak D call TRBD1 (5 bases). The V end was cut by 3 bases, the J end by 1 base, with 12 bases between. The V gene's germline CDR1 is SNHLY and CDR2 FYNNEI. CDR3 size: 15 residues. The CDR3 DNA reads TGTGCCAGCAGTGACGGGGGACCGAGTAACTATGGCTACACCTTC. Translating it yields CASSDGGPSNYGYTF.